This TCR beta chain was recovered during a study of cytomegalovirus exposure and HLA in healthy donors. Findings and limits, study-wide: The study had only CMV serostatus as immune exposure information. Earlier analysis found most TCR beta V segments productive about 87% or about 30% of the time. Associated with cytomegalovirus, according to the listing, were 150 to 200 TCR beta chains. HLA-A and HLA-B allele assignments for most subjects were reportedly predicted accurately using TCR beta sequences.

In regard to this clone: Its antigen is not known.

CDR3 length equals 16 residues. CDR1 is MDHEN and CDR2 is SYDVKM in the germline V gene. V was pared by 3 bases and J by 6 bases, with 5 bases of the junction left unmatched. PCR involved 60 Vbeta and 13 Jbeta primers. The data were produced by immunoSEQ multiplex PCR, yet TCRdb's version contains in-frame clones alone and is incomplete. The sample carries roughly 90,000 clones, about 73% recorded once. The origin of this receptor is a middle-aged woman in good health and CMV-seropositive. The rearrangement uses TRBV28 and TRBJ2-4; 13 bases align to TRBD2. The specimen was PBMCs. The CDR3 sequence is CASSFTRTSGRNIQYF. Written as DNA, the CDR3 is TGTGCCAGCAGTTTTACAAGGACTAGCGGGAGAAACATTCAGTACTTC. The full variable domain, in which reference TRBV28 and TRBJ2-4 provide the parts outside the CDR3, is DVKVTQSSRYLVKRTGEKVFLECVQDMDHENMFWYRQDPGLGLRLIYFSYDVKMKEKGDIPEGYSVSREKKERFSLILESASTNQTSMYLCASSFTRTSGRNIQYFGAGTRLSVL.